These 27 T cell receptor beta chains came from one sample sequenced in a study of blood T cell repertoires in COVID-19. Assay: immunoSEQ multiplex PCR; the TCRdb copy retains only in-frame clones and omits some. Among 150,000 to 200,000 clones, more than 85% were seen once, and the ten largest hold 2% to 2.5%. The sample taken for sequencing was peripheral blood. The receptors here all came from a man aged 70-80 years with active or convalescent COVID-19.

This rearrangement joins TRBV2 to TRBJ2-7; 10 bases map to TRBD1. Germline values: CDR1 SNHLY, CDR2 FYNNEI. Trimming at V came to 5 bases and at J to 6 bases, leaving 7 bases not matched to a gene. The CDR3 consists of 14 residues. CDR3 nucleotides: TGTGCCAGCAGTTTCGACAGGGGGCGCTCCGAGCAGTACTTC. This sequence encodes CASSFDRGRSEQYF. Based on the CDR3 plus reference TRBV2 and TRBJ2-7, the full variable domain is EPEVTQTPSHQVTQMGQEVILRCVPISNHLYFYWYRQILGQKVEFLVSFYNNEISEKSEIFDDQFSVERPDGSNFTLKIRSTKLEDSAMYFCASSFDRGRSEQYFGPGTRLTVT.

V usage is TRBV28 and J usage is TRBJ1-1; D gene ambiguous. The V end was cut by 9 bases, the J end by 3 bases, with 38 bases between. Germline V lookup: CDR1 MDHEN, CDR2 SYDVKM. The CDR3 is made up of 21 amino acids. CDR3 protein: CAREFLALPPGPGSPYTEAFF. CDR3 sequence (DNA): TGTGCCAGGGAATTCCTTGCATTACCCCCCGGTCCCGGGTCTCCTTACACTGAAGCTTTCTTT.

The rearrangement links TRBV23-1 to TRBJ2-3, with 11 bases lining up with TRBD1. TRBV23-1 is marked as an open reading frame, function uncertain. CDR3 size: 23 residues. With V trimmed by 1 base and J by 4 bases, 25 bases remained unmatched. The CDR3 sequence is CASSQFRGQGARRPTSRADTQYF. The CDR3 DNA follows: TGCGCCAGCAGTCAATTTCGTGGACAGGGGGCTCGGAGACCCACCTCACGGGCAGATACGCAGTATTTT.

This chain connects TRBV21-1 to TRBJ2-3; the table names TRBD1, a call not compared with the DNA. TRBV21-1 is flagged as a pseudogene. The CDR3 runs to 16 residues. CDR3 nucleotide sequence: TGTGCCAGCAGCAAAGTGAGGGGGACCCACACAGATACGCAGTATTTT. The encoded protein is CASSKVRGTHTDTQYF.

The DNA of the CDR3 is TGTGCCAGCAGCCCCCCCGGGGTTCCTAACTACAATGAGCAGTTCTTC. Protein sequence: CASSPPGVPNYNEQFF. The V gene is TRBV7-2, the J gene TRBJ2-1; perhaps TRBD2 as D (5 bases). The CDR3 consists of 16 residues. Per germline, CDR1 SGHTA and CDR2 FQGNSA. Trimming cost V 5 bases and J 3 bases, with 17 bases left between them.

This sequence joins TRBV13 and TRBJ2-5; D might be TRBD1 (6 bases). Trimming removed 5 bases at V and 3 bases at J, with 10 bases between. The CDR3 has 13 residues. Germline CDR1 PRHDT, CDR2 FYEKMQ (reference sequence). Here the CDR3 DNA reads TGTGCCAGCAGCCCGGGACAAGAAGAGACCCAGTACTTC. It specifies CASSPGQEETQYF.

V is TRBV15 and J is TRBJ1-6, with D unresolved. Germline values: CDR1 LNHNV, CDR2 YYDKDF (reference sequence). This CDR3 is 14 amino acids long. V was cut by 8 bases and J by 4 bases, with 12 bases left in between. CDR3 bases: TGTGCCACCCGGGGAGCAGCGTATAATTCACCCCTCCACTTT. Its translation: CATRGAAYNSPLHF. The full variable domain, with the rest looked up from reference TRBV15 and TRBJ1-6, is DAMVIQNPRYQVTQFGKPVTLSCSQTLNHNVMYWYQQKSSQAPKLLFHYYDKDFNNEADTPDNFQSRRPNTSFCFLDIRSPGLGDTAMYLCATRGAAYNSPLHFGNGTRLTVT.

This rearrangement joins TRBV18 to TRBJ1-1; D ambiguous. Germline V gene sequence: CDR1 KGHSH, CDR2 LQKENI. The CDR3 totals 13 residues. Trimming left V 2 bases short and J 7 bases short, with 11 bases between. In DNA, the CDR3 is TGTGCCAGCTCACCAGCTGGCCCAAGTGAAGCTTTCTTT. It specifies CASSPAGPSEAFF. Full variable domain (rest looked up from reference TRBV18 and TRBJ1-1): NAGVMQNPRHLVRRRGQEARLRCSPMKGHSHVYWYRQLPEEGLKFMVYLQKENIIDESGMPKERFSAEFPKEGPSILRIQQVVRGDSAAYFCASSPAGPSEAFFGQGTRLTVV.

J is TRBJ1-4 and V is TRBV6-5; TRBD1 is a possible D gene (5 bases). This CDR3 contains 12 residues. Germline CDR1 MNHEY, CDR2 SVGAGI. Trimming stripped 8 bases from V and 7 bases from J, with 11 bases between. DNA for the CDR3: TGTGCCAGCGAAAGAGACAGTGAAAAACTGTTTTTT. It codes for CASERDSEKLFF.

The chain carries TRBV19 and TRBJ2-1; D is ambiguous. Germline CDR1 is LNHDA and CDR2 is SQIVND (reference sequence). V lost 1 base and J 6 bases, leaving 22 bases between the germline ends. The CDR3 has 18 amino acids. CDR3 nucleotide sequence: TGTGCCAGTAGTATAGCCCTAAATGGGCCGAGAAAAGGCAATGAGCAGTTCTTC. It specifies CASSIALNGPRKGNEQFF.

This chain uses TRBV28 with TRBJ2-6; 8 bases are shared with TRBD1. The germline V gene has CDR1 MDHEN and CDR2 SYDVKM. The CDR3 runs to 18 residues. With 6 bases clipped from V and 0 bases from J, the junction kept 10 bases outside the gene matches. Here the CDR3 reads CASRIAGTGSSGANVLTF. The CDR3 bases are TGTGCCAGCAGAATTGCTGGGACAGGTTCCTCTGGGGCCAACGTCCTGACTTTC.

CDR3 sequence reads: CASSLETGMETQYF. The CDR3 DNA follows: TGTGCCAGCAGCTTAGAGACTGGTATGGAGACCCAGTACTTC. The chain links TRBV7-9 to TRBJ2-5; D gene unclear. The CDR3 has 14 amino acids. V was shortened by 1 base and J by 5 bases, with 11 bases between the two germline ends. CDR1 SEHNR and CDR2 FQNEAQ come from the germline V gene (reference sequence).

This rearrangement joins TRBV10-3 to TRBJ2-2; 7 nucleotides match TRBD1. Germline V lookup: CDR1 ENHRY, CDR2 SYGVKD. Trimming cost V 6 bases and J 3 bases; bases outside gene matches: 7. The CDR3 has 15 residues. CDR3 loop: CAIRPGQADTGELFF. The CDR3 DNA sequence: TGTGCCATCAGGCCCGGACAGGCGGACACCGGGGAGCTGTTTTTT.

This chain connects TRBV3-1 (or the pseudogene TRBV3-2) to TRBJ2-1, with 11 bases identical to TRBD1. Trimming at V came to 4 bases and at J to 8 bases, leaving 7 bases not matched to a gene. Per the germline V gene, CDR1 is LGHDT and CDR2 is YNNKEL (reference sequence). The length of the CDR3 is 15 residues. This chain's CDR3 is CASSLWTGGGHEQFF. Written as DNA, the CDR3 is TGTGCCAGCAGCCTTTGGACAGGGGGCGGACATGAGCAGTTCTTC.

The chain recombines TRBV6-5 with TRBJ2-5; the match to TRBD1 covers 10 bases. This CDR3 spans 15 amino acids. J gave up 4 bases and V 2 bases, and 4 bases lay outside the gene matches. CDR1 and CDR2 (germline): MNHEY, SVGAGI. The CDR3 DNA follows: TGTGCCAGCAGTTACACTCGGACAGGGGGAGAGACCCAGTACTTC. Translated, it gives CASSYTRTGGETQYF.

This rearrangement joins TRBV4-3 to TRBJ1-1; D possibly corresponds to TRBD1 (5 bases). Germline V gene lookup returns CDR1 LGHNA and CDR2 YSLEER. With 0 bases removed from V and 2 bases from J, the gap between germline ends came to 16 bases. This CDR3 region has 17 residues. CDR3 residues: CASSQELNFQGNTEAFF. CDR3 coding DNA: TGCGCCAGCAGCCAAGAGCTTAACTTTCAGGGAAACACTGAAGCTTTCTTT.

The gene calls are TRBV7-2 and TRBJ1-5, with 7 bases identical to TRBD1. Germline V gene lookup returns CDR1 SGHTA and CDR2 FQGNSA. This CDR3 spans 15 amino acids. The V segment lost 1 base and the J segment 3 bases; nucleotides outside the gene matches: 3. DNA for the CDR3: TGTGCCAGCAGCTTAGACAGGGGCCCCAATCAGCCCCAGCATTTT. This encodes CASSLDRGPNQPQHF.

The genes are TRBV6-1 and TRBJ2-6; 8 positions match TRBD1. The CDR3 has 17 residues. Germline loops: CDR1 MNHNS, CDR2 SASEGT. The V segment lost 5 bases and the J segment 0 bases; nucleotides outside the gene matches: 6. The CDR3 bases are TGTGCCAGCAGTAAAGGGACAGGACCCTCTGGGGCCAACGTCCTGACTTTC. It is translated as CASSKGTGPSGANVLTF.

The gene calls are TRBV29-1 and TRBJ2-7, with 8 bases identical to TRBD1. V lost 5 bases and J lost 2; bases outside the gene matches: 8. Germline V gene sequence: CDR1 SQVTM, CDR2 ANQGSEA. This CDR3 has 14 amino acids. The CDR3 sequence is CSVRPGGATYEQYF. CDR3 nucleotide sequence: TGCAGCGTTCGTCCAGGGGGCGCAACCTACGAGCAGTACTTC.

The rearrangement links TRBV7-8 to TRBJ2-1; 8 nucleotides line up with TRBD1. The CDR3 sequence is 14 residues long. In germline, CDR1 is SGHVS, CDR2 FQNEAQ. J was trimmed by 7 bases and V by 1 base; bases with no gene match: 3. This CDR3 reads CASSLGQGLNEQFF. As DNA, the CDR3 is TGTGCCAGCAGCTTAGGACAGGGGCTAAATGAGCAGTTCTTC.

The rearrangement joins TRBV7-9 to TRBJ2-3; maybe TRBD2 (6 bases). The ends were cut back, 2 bases at V and 1 base at J, with 10 bases in the middle. Germline loops: CDR1 SEHNR, CDR2 FQNEAQ (reference sequence). CDR3 size: 15 residues. CDR3 residues: CASSLRRGRTDTQYF. CDR3 in DNA: TGTGCCAGCAGCTTACGGCGGGGCCGCACAGATACGCAGTATTTT.

V usage is TRBV28 and J usage is TRBJ2-3, with D hard to call. CDR1 MDHEN and CDR2 SYDVKM come from the germline V gene. The CDR3 sequence is 15 residues long. Trimming took off 2 bases at V and 3 bases at J, with 12 bases between the two ends. CDR3 region: CASSLGVSQTDTQYF. The CDR3 DNA is TGTGCCAGCAGTTTAGGTGTTAGCCAGACAGATACGCAGTATTTT.

Only one count was recorded for this clone. V is TRBV7-8 and J is TRBJ2-7; D not resolved. The V end was cut by 7 bases, the J end by 7 bases, with 11 bases between. The CDR3 totals 11 residues. Germline-derived CDR1 and CDR2 are SGHVS and FQNEAQ. CDR3 in amino acids: CASTRNREQYF. The CDR3 bases are TGTGCCAGCACCAGGAACCGGGAGCAGTACTTC.

Notes on this clone: Its ends do not fully match the called genes, so a read error is possible. The chain has TRBV6-5 and TRBJ1-2; a weak D match, TRBD1 (5 bases). Germline V CDR1 and CDR2: MNHEY, SVGAGI. The CDR3 length is 15 residues. The CDR3 region is CASSYSGPPNYGYTF. For the CDR3, the DNA is TGTGCCAGCAGCTACTCGGGGCCTCCTAACTATGGCTACACCTTC.

The CDR3 sequence: CASSPAAGGTDTQYF. CDR3 nucleotide sequence: TGCGCCAGCAGCCCCGCGGCGGGGGGCACAGATACGCAGTATTTT. The chain uses TRBV5-1 and TRBJ2-3; 7 positions agree with TRBD2. V lost 4 bases and J lost 1; bases outside the gene matches: 6. Germline V CDR1 and CDR2: SGHRS, YFSETQ. This CDR3 has 15 amino acids.

The chain couples TRBV7-2 to TRBJ2-2; D remains unclear. This CDR3 spans 14 amino acids. Per germline, CDR1 SGHTA and CDR2 FQGNSA. Trimming stripped 8 bases from V and 6 bases from J, with 16 bases between. The CDR3 nucleotides read TGTGCCAGCCGGATTGGGCTAACACCCGGGGAGCTGTTTTTT. Amino acid sequence: CASRIGLTPGELFF.

The chain carries TRBV6-5 and TRBJ1-3; 7 bases align to TRBD1. V lost 10 bases, J lost 2 bases, and 2 bases stayed unmatched. The CDR3 contains 12 residues. Germline lookup yields CDR1 MNHEY and CDR2 SVGAGI. CDR3 sequence: CATQGPGNTIYF. CDR3 DNA: TGTGCCACACAGGGGCCTGGAAACACCATATATTTT.